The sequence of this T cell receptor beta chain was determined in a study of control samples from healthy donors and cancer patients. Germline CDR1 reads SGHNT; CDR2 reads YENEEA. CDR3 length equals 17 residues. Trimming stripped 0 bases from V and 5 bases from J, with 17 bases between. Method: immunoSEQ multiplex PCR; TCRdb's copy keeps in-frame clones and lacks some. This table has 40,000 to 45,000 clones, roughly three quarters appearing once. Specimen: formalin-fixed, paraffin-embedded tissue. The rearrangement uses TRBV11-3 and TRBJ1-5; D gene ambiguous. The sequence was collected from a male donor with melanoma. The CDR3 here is CASSLDRLSEMHQPQHF. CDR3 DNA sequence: TGTGCCAGCAGCTTAGATCGTTTGTCAGAGATGCATCAGCCCCAGCATTTT.